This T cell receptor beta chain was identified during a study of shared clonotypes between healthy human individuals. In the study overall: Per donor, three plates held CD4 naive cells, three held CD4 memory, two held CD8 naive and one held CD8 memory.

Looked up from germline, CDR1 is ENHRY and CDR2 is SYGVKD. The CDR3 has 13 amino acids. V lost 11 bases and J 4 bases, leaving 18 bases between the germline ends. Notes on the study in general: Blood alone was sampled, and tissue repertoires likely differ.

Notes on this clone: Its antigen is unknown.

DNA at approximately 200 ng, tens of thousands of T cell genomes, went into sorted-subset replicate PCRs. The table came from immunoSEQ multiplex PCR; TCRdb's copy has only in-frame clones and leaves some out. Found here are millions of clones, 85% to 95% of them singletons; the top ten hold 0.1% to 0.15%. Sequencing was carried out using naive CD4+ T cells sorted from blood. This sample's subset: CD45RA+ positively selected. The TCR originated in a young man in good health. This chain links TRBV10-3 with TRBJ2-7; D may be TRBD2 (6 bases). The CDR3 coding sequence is TGTGCCCCCCAAGGTAGCGGACCTTACGAGCAGTACTTC. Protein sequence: CAPQGSGPYEQYF.